This is a list of T cell receptor beta chains from one sample in a study of blood T cell repertoires in COVID-19. The protocol was immunoSEQ multiplex PCR, while the TCRdb copy is restricted to in-frame clones and leaves out a portion. The table lists around 70,000 clones, more than 85% of them singletons, with 4.8% in the top ten. The sequencing input was peripheral blood. The receptor source for this set is a woman aged 55-70 years with active COVID-19. CDR3s include the opening cysteine and the closing phenylalanine or tryptophan. A D gene is named only where the DNA matches it firmly. The listing skips clone size in some rows; elsewhere it reads once, few, many or a size class.

>TRBD2|TRBV28|15|.|TRBJ2-3
TGTGCCAGCACTAGCGGGAGGTTTAGCACAGATACGCAGTATTTT
CASTSGRFSTDTQYF
>.|TRBV5-6|13|.|TRBJ2-7
TGTGCCAGCACACCGGGACTCACCTACGAGCAGTACTTC
CASTPGLTYEQYF
>TRBD1|TRBV5-1|13|.|TRBJ2-4
TGCGCCAGCAGCCCGGGACAGGAGAACATTCAGTACTTC
CASSPGQENIQYF
>TRBD2|TRBV7-6|16|.|TRBJ2-5
TGTGCCAGCAGCTTATATCCGGTCGGGAGGGTAGAGACCCAGTACTTC
CASSLYPVGRVETQYF
>.|TRBV7-9|14|.|TRBJ2-7
TGTGCCAGCAGCCCCGAGAGGAAATACTACGAGCAGTACTTC
CASSPERKYYEQYF
>TRBD1|TRBV28|16|.|TRBJ1-5
TGTGCCAGCAGCCAGGGACAGAGGAGTAGCAATCAGCCCCAGCATTTT
CASSQGQRSSNQPQHF
>.|TRBV14|14|.|TRBJ2-1
TGTGCCAGCAGCCTTCGACAGAAGTACAATGAGCAGTTCTTC
CASSLRQKYNEQFF
>.|TRBV5-1|15|.|TRBJ2-3
TGCGCCAGCAGCCCGGGCTCGGGAGTCACAGATACGCAGTATTTT
CASSPGSGVTDTQYF
>TRBD1|TRBV5-1|17|.|TRBJ1-2
TGCGCCAGCAGCTTGGGATGGGGCCAGGGGGCAGGCTATGGCTACACCTTC
CASSLGWGQGAGYGYTF
>TRBD1|TRBV25-1|13|.|TRBJ2-3
TGTGCCAGCAGCAAAACAGGGGCAGATACGCAGTATTTT
CASSKTGADTQYF
>TRBD2|TRBV30|14|.|TRBJ2-1
TGTGCCTGGAGTGAGAATAGCGGGGTCAATGAGCAGTTCTTC
CAWSENSGVNEQFF
>.|TRBV11-2|12|.|TRBJ2-7
TGTGCCAGCAGCTTAGTTTCTACCGAGCAGTACTTC
CASSLVSTEQYF
>.|TRBV5-4|15|.|TRBJ2-1
TGTGCCAGCAGCTTGACCGGGAGAGGGTACAATGAGCAGTTCTTC
CASSLTGRGYNEQFF
>TRBD2|TRBV29-1|13|.|TRBJ2-1
TGCAGCGTGGGACTAGCGGGAATCAATGAGCAGTTCTTC
CSVGLAGINEQFF
>.|TRBV20-1|14|once|TRBJ2-5
TGCAGTGCTAGTACGGTGTCGGTCCAAGAGACCCAGTACTTC
CSASTVSVQETQYF
>TRBD1|TRBV12-3/TRBV12-4|13|.|TRBJ1-2
TGTGCCAGCAGACCCGGGACAGCCGGGGGCTACACCTTC
CASRPGTAGGYTF
>.|TRBV6-5|13|.|TRBJ2-7
TGTGCCAGTGGACGAGGGCTGGAAGGCGAGCAGTACTTC
CASGRGLEGEQYF
>TRBD1|TRBV7-9|16|.|TRBJ2-1
TGTGCCAGCAGCCACGGCCGGGGACAGGGGAGGAATGAGCAGTTCTTC
CASSHGRGQGRNEQFF
>.|TRBV6-6|15|.|TRBJ1-2
TGTGCCAGCAGTTACGCGACAGCCTCAAGGAATGGCTACACCTTC
CASSYATASRNGYTF
>.|TRBV18|16|.|TRBJ1-3
TGTGCCAGCTCCCCTAGCAATCCTAGCTCTGGAAACACCATATATTTT
CASSPSNPSSGNTIYF
>.|TRBV19|13|.|TRBJ2-5
TGTGCCAGTAGCCCATCCGGTCAAGAGACCCAGTACTTC
CASSPSGQETQYF
>TRBD2|TRBV2|15|.|TRBJ2-7
TGTGCCAGCAGTGCTGGAGCGGGAGGCACCTACGAGCAGTACTTC
CASSAGAGGTYEQYF
>.|TRBV2|18|.|TRBJ1-3
TGTGCCAGCAGTGAAGCAGATACTCGGGGAAAGCTTGGAAACACCATATATTTT
CASSEADTRGKLGNTIYF
>TRBD2|TRBV18|15|.|TRBJ2-1
TGTGCCAGCTCACCTTTGGCGGGAGTCGACAATGAGCAGTTCTTC
CASSPLAGVDNEQFF